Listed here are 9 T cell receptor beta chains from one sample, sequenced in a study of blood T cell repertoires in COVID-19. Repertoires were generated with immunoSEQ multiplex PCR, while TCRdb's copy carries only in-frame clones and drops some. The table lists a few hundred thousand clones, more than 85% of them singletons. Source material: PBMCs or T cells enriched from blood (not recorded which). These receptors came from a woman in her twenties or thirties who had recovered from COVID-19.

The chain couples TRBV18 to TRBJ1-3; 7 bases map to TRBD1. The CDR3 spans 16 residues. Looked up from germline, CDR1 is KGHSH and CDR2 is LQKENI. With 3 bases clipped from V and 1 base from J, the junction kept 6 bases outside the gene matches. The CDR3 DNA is TGTGCCAGCTCACCCACTACAGGGGCGTCTGGAAACACCATATATTTT. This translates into CASSPTTGASGNTIYF.

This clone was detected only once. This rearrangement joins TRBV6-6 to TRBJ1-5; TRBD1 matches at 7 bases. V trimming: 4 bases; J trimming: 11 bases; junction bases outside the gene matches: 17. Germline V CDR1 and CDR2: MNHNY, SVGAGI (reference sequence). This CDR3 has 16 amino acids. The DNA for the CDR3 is TGTGCCAGCAGTTCCCCACACGACAGGGTGGTTTGGACCCAGCATTTT. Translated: CASSSPHDRVVWTQHF.

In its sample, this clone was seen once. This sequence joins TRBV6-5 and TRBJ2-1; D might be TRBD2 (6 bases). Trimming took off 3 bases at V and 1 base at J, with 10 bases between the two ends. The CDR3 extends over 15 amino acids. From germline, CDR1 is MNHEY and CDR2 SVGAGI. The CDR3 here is CASSYSGPSYNEQFF. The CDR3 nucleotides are TGTGCCAGCAGTTATAGCGGTCCTTCCTACAATGAGCAGTTCTTC.

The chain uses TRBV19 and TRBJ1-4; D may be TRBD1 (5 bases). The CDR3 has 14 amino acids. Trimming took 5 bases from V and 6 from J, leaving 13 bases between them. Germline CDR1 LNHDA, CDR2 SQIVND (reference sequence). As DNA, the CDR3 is TGTGCCAGTAGTTCTGGAGGGGCGTATGAAAAACTGTTTTTT. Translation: CASSSGGAYEKLFF.

CDR3 nucleotide sequence: TGTGCCAGCAGCTTAGCCCCCGGACACGCCGGGGAGCTGTTTTTT. Translation gives CASSLAPGHAGELFF. The V call is TRBV7-8, the J call TRBJ2-2; TRBD1 is a possible D gene (5 bases). The CDR3 has 15 amino acids. V was trimmed by 0 bases and J by 6 bases, leaving 11 bases between them. Germline lookup yields CDR1 SGHVS and CDR2 FQNEAQ.

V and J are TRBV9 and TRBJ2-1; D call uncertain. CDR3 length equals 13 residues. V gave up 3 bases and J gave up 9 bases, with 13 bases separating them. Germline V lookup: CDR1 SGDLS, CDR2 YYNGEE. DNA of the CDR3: TGTGCCAGCAGCGGTTACCCCCTCGGTGAGCAGTTCTTC. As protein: CASSGYPLGEQFF.

The chain's CDR3 is CASRLRTGYNSPLHF. CDR3 nucleotide sequence: TGCGCCAGCAGACTTCGGACAGGTTATAATTCACCCCTCCACTTT. V is TRBV10-1 and J is TRBJ1-6; 7 nucleotides agree with TRBD1. The germline gives CDR1 WNHNN, CDR2 SYGVQD (reference sequence). The CDR3 is 15 residues long. Unmatched junction bases numbered 6, after V lost 6 bases and J lost 4 bases.

CDR3 protein: CATSDAGTGAVQQYF. The CDR3 DNA sequence: TGTGCCACCAGTGATGCCGGGACAGGGGCGGTGCAGCAGTACTTC. The J gene is TRBJ2-7, the V gene TRBV24-1; 10 positions agree with TRBD1. Trimming at V came to 3 bases and at J to 8 bases, leaving 9 bases not matched to a gene. CDR1 and CDR2 (germline): KGHDR, SFDVKD. The length of the CDR3 is 15 residues.

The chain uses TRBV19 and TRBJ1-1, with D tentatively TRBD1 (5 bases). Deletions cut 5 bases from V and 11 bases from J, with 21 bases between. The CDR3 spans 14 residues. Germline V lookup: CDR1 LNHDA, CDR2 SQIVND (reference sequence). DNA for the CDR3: TGTGCCAGTAGTGCCCAAGGAGCCAGGGAAGCGGCTTTCTTT. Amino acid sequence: CASSAQGAREAAFF.